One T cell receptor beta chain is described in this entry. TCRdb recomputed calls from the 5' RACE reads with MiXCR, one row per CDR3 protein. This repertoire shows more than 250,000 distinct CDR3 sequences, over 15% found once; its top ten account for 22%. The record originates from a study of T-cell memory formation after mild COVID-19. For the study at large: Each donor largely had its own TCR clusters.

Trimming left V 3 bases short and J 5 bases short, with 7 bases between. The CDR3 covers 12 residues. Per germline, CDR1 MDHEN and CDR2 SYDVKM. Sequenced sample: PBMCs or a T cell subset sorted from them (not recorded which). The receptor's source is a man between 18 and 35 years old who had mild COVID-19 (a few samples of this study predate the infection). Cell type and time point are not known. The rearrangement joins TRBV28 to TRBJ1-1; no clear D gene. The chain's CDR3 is CASSFRLTEAFF. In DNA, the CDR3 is TGTGCCAGCAGTTTTCGCCTAACTGAAGCTTTCTTT.